The clone carrying this TCR beta chain was seen repeatedly, ten times or more. The CDR3 contains 15 residues. Germline V gene data show CDR1 as PRHDT and CDR2 as FYEKMQ (reference sequence). V trimming: 4 bases; J trimming: 7 bases; junction bases outside the gene matches: 1. Genomic DNA was the source, and TCR beta CDR3 was amplified from it by two-round multiplex PCR. The first round of PCR was done with primers that matched each TRBV and TRBJ gene. Each CDR3 protein gets one entry after TCRdb re-called the multiplex PCR reads with MiXCR. In the table there are 25,000 to 30,000 distinct CDR3 sequences, approximately 31% of which are singletons. The sample comes from a study of prognosis after radiotherapy for stage I lung cancer.

The V call is TRBV13, the J call TRBJ2-1, with 16 bases matching TRBD2. The sample was PBMCs, taken before or after stereotactic body radiation therapy (not recorded which). The sequence derives from a donor aged 50 or older with non-small cell lung cancer. CDR3 sequence reads: CASSSGLAGGNEQFF. The CDR3 DNA follows: TGTGCCAGCAGCTCGGGACTAGCGGGAGGGAATGAGCAGTTCTTC.